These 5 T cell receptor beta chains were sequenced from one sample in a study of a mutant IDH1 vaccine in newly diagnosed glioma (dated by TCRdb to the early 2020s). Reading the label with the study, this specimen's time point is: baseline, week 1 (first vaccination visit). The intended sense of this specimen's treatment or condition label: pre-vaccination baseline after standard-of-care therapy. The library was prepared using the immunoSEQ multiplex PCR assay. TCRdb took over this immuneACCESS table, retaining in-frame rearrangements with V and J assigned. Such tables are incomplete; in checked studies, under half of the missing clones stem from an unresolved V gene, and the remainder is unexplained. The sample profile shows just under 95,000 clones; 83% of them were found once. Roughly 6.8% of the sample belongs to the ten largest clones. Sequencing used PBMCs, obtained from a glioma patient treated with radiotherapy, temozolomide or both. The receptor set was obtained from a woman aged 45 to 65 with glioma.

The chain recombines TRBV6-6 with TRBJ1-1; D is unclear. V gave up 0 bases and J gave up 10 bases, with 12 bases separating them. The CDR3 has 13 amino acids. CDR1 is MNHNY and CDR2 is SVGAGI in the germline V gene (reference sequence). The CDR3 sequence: CASSYSPGVGAFF. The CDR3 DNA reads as TGTGCCAGCAGTTACTCCCCGGGCGTCGGAGCTTTCTTT.

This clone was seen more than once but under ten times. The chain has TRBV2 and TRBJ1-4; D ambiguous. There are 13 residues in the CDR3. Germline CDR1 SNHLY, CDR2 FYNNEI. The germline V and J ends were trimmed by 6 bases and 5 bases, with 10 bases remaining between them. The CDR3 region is CASSATMNEKLFF. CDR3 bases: TGTGCCAGCAGCGCTACCATGAATGAAAAACTGTTTTTT.

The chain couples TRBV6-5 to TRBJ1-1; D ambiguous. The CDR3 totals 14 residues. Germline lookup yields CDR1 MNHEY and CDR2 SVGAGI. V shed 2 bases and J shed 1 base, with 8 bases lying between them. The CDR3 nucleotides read TGTGCCAGCAGTTACACTCATACGAACACTGAAGCTTTCTTT. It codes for CASSYTHTNTEAFF.

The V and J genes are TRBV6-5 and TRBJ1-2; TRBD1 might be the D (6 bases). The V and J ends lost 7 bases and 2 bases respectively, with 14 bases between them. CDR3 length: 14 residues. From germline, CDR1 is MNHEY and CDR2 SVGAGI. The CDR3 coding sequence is TGTGCCAGCACCCCCCGGGGGCGGAACTATGGCTACACCTTC. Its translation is CASTPRGRNYGYTF.

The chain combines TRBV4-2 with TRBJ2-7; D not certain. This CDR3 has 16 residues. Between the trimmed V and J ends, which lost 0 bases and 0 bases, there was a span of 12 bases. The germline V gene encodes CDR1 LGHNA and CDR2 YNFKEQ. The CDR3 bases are TGTGCCAGCAGCCAAGATTATAGTCTGAGCTCCTACGAGCAGTACTTC. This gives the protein CASSQDYSLSSYEQYF.